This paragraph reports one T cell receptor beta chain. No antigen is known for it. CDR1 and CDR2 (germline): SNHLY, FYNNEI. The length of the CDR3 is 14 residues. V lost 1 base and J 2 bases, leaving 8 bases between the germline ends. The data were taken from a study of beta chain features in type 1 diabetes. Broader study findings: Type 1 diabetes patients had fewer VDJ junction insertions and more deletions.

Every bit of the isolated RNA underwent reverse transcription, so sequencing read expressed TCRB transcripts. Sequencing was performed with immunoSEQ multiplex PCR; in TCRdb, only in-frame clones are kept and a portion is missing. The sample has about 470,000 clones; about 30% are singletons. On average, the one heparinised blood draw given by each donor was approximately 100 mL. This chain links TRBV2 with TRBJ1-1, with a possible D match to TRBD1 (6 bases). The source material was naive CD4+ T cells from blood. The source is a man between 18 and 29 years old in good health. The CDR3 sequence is CASSEVRGNTEAFF. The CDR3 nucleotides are TGTGCCAGCAGTGAAGTCAGGGGCAACACTGAAGCTTTCTTT.